This T cell receptor (beta chain) was found in a study of shared T cell receptors in the human thymus. This table comes from immunoSEQ multiplex PCR, and its TCRdb copy is limited to in-frame clones, with some not included. Among hundreds of thousands of clones listed, approximately 89% were seen once. CDR3 length: 13 residues. Germline V gene sequence: CDR1 SGHTA, CDR2 FQGNSA. J gave up 3 bases and V 3 bases, and 2 bases lay outside the gene matches. Separately, the same data were catalogued under a study of human thymus T cells.

The sequencing input was thymocytes. The J gene is TRBJ2-7, the V gene TRBV7-2; 7 nucleotides align to TRBD1. The TCR originated in a boy under two years old with a congenital heart defect. CDR3 sequence (DNA): TGTGCCAGCAGCTTCCGACAGGGCTACGAGCAGTACTTC. As protein: CASSFRQGYEQYF.